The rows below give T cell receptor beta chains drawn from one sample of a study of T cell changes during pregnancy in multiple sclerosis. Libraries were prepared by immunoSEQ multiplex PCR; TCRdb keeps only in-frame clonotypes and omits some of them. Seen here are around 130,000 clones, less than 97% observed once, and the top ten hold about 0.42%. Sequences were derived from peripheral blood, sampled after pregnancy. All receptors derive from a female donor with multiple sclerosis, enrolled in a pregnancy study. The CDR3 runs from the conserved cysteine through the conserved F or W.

CDR3: CASSGLAIRTDTQYF; length: 15; V: TRBV6-1
CDR3: CASSPPGLGARSSYNEQFF; length: 19; V: TRBV19
CDR3: CAIRLGQITDTQYF; length: 14; V: TRBV10-3
CDR3: CAIRTGGPRNTGELFF; length: 16; V: TRBV10-3
CDR3: CASTFQGPPHTEAFF; length: 15; V: TRBV28
CDR3: CASSQVSGNSNQPQHF; length: 16; V: TRBV4-1
CDR3: CSAERDTEAFF; length: 11; V: TRBV20-1
CDR3: CASSQRWELFDTQYF; length: 15; V: TRBV4-3
CDR3: CAWAKLAGGPNEQFF; length: 15; V: TRBV30
CDR3: CASSYGQGAFDEQYF; length: 15; V: TRBV28
CDR3: CASSLARVGDQETQYF; length: 16; V: TRBV5-1
CDR3: CASSIGKNTEAFF; length: 13; V: TRBV19
CDR3: CASSQEGRASYNEQFF; length: 16; V: TRBV4-3
CDR3: CASSLKTSGYNEQFF; length: 15; V: TRBV7-6
CDR3: CASNDLRGLGTDTQYF; length: 16; V: TRBV19
CDR3: CASSPRDRGRANYGYTF; length: 17; V: TRBV7-2
CDR3: CASSPGLLAGGYTF; length: 14; V: TRBV18
CDR3: CASSEPGQIYNEQFF; length: 15; V: TRBV2
CDR3: CASSGSGIGQETQYF; length: 15; V: TRBV6-1
CDR3: CASSPATRSEQFF; length: 13; V: TRBV14
CDR3: CASSTRLAVYNEQFF; length: 15; V: TRBV6-5